Listed below are T cell receptor beta chains from one sample, sequenced in a study of cytomegalovirus exposure and HLA in healthy donors. Measured with immunoSEQ multiplex PCR; TCRdb has only the in-frame clones, and not every one. The repertoire has over 250,000 clones, 75% to 90% of them found once; the top ten carry over 1%. Material: PBMCs. Every receptor here comes from a woman younger than 45 in good health and CMV-seropositive. CDR3s include the opening cysteine and the closing phenylalanine or tryptophan. D genes are given only for firm matches. Expanded clones get a size class; other rows say once, few or many, or leave the size out.

clone size,V gene,J gene,D gene,CDR3 protein,CDR3 DNA
-,TRBV28,TRBJ2-7,-,CASSYRTESYEQYF,TGTGCCAGCAGTTACAGGACAGAGTCCTACGAGCAGTACTTC
-,TRBV7-8,TRBJ2-7,-,CASSLEGGSSYEQYF,TGTGCCAGCAGCTTAGAGGGTGGGAGTAGCTACGAGCAGTACTTC
-,TRBV29-1,TRBJ1-6,TRBD1,CSVSTGGNSPLHF,TGCAGCGTATCGACAGGGGGTAATTCACCCCTCCACTTT
-,TRBV4-1,TRBJ1-5,-,CASSQDGGSNQPQHF,TGCGCCAGCAGCCAAGATGGGGGAAGCAATCAGCCCCAGCATTTT
-,TRBV28,TRBJ2-1,TRBD1,CASSSPRGHNEQFF,TGTGCCAGCAGTTCGCCCAGGGGGCACAATGAGCAGTTCTTC
-,TRBV4-3,TRBJ1-5,-,CASSLYRGNQPQHF,TGCGCCAGCAGCCTCTACAGGGGCAATCAGCCCCAGCATTTT
-,TRBV6-1,TRBJ1-2,-,CATGRTDYGYTF,TGTGCTACTGGGAGGACGGACTATGGCTACACCTTC
-,TRBV5-1,TRBJ1-1,TRBD1,CASSPWTGRNTEAFF,TGCGCCAGCAGCCCTTGGACAGGCCGGAACACTGAAGCTTTCTTT
-,TRBV28,TRBJ2-5,-,CASRRGGETQYF,TGTGCCAGCAGGCGGGGTGGAGAGACCCAGTACTTC
-,TRBV28,TRBJ2-7,TRBD2,CASSFAGLAPGSSYEQYF,TGTGCCAGCAGTTTTGCGGGACTAGCCCCAGGGAGCTCCTACGAGCAGTACTTC
-,TRBV25-1,TRBJ1-6,-,CASRARENSPLHF,TGTGCCAGCAGGGCCCGTGAAAATTCACCCCTCCACTTT
-,TRBV19,TRBJ1-5,-,CASRGPGASNQPQHF,TGTGCCAGTAGAGGTCCAGGGGCAAGCAATCAGCCCCAGCATTTT
few,TRBV6-5,TRBJ1-5,TRBD1,CASSLGTGLNQPQHF,TGTGCCAGCAGTCTAGGGACAGGGCTCAATCAGCCCCAGCATTTT
-,TRBV30,TRBJ1-1,-,CAWSHRGGNTEAFF,TGTGCCTGGAGTCATCGGGGGGGGAACACTGAAGCTTTCTTT
-,TRBV5-1,TRBJ2-3,TRBD2,CASSLREATDTQYF,TGCGCCAGCAGCCTCCGGGAGGCCACAGATACGCAGTATTTT
once,TRBV7-9,TRBJ2-1,-,CASSLDVTYNEQFF,TGTGCCAGCAGCTTAGATGTTACTTACAATGAGCAGTTCTTC
-,TRBV7-2,TRBJ2-7,-,CASSATGPYEQYF,TGTGCCAGCAGCGCTACTGGCCCCTACGAGCAGTACTTC
-,TRBV6-5,TRBJ1-1,-,CASSLLGTEAFF,TGTGCCAGCAGTCTTCTTGGGACTGAAGCTTTCTTT
-,TRBV6-5,TRBJ2-7,-,CASSIRARYEQYF,TGTGCCAGCAGTATCCGGGCTCGCTACGAGCAGTACTTC
few,TRBV18,TRBJ2-2,-,CASSPGRDTGELFF,TGTGCCAGCTCACCAGGGCGGGACACCGGGGAGCTGTTTTTT
-,TRBV7-6,TRBJ1-3,TRBD1,CASSSGQGAGNTIYF,TGTGCCAGCAGCTCCGGACAGGGGGCTGGAAACACCATATATTTT
-,TRBV7-7,TRBJ2-2,-,CASKTGKGTGELFF,TGTGCCAGCAAGACGGGAAAGGGCACCGGGGAGCTGTTTTTT
few,TRBV5-1,TRBJ2-7,-,CASSLTAYEQYF,TGCGCCAGCAGCTTGACAGCCTACGAGCAGTACTTC
-,TRBV13,TRBJ2-5,-,CASTLGGSETQYF,TGTGCCAGTACTCTGGGCGGTTCAGAGACCCAGTACTTC
-,TRBV5-6,TRBJ1-1,TRBD1,CASSRDRNTEAFF,TGTGCCAGCAGTCGGGACAGGAACACTGAAGCTTTCTTT
-,TRBV27,TRBJ2-2,-,CASKDYGELFF,TGTGCCAGCAAGGATTACGGGGAGCTGTTTTTT
-,TRBV14,TRBJ2-1,-,CASSFPAGNEQFF,TGTGCCAGCAGCTTCCCGGCGGGAAATGAGCAGTTCTTC
-,TRBV4-1,TRBJ1-1,TRBD1,CASSYDRGRNTEAFF,TGCGCCAGCAGCTACGACAGGGGGCGGAATACTGAAGCTTTCTTT
few,TRBV9,TRBJ2-7,TRBD1,CASSIGTGGYEQYF,TGTGCCAGCAGCATCGGGACAGGGGGTTACGAGCAGTACTTC
-,TRBV5-4,TRBJ2-7,TRBD1,CASSITGGKNEQYF,TGTGCCAGCAGCATAACAGGGGGCAAAAACGAGCAGTACTTC
-,TRBV16,TRBJ2-7,-,CASSGEMDEQYF,TGTGCCAGCAGTGGGGAGATGGACGAGCAGTACTTC
-,TRBV2,TRBJ1-2,-,CASSSDMTNYGYTF,TGTGCCAGCAGCTCGGACATGACTAACTATGGCTACACCTTC
-,TRBV11-2,TRBJ2-5,TRBD2,CASRLAQETQYF,TGTGCCAGCAGACTAGCGCAAGAGACCCAGTACTTC
-,TRBV5-1,TRBJ2-5,TRBD1,CASSFRQGSIETQYF,TGCGCCAGCAGCTTTCGACAGGGTAGTATAGAGACCCAGTACTTC
once,TRBV5-1,TRBJ2-7,-,CASSEALNYEQYF,TGCGCCAGCAGCGAGGCACTGAACTACGAGCAGTACTTC
-,TRBV30,TRBJ2-6,-,CAWSVSGANVLTF,TGTGCCTGGAGTGTATCCGGGGCCAACGTCCTGACTTTC
-,TRBV29-1,TRBJ1-1,-,CSIRASGSGTEAFF,TGCAGCATCCGTGCTTCAGGGTCGGGGACTGAAGCTTTCTTT
few,TRBV10-3,TRBJ2-7,-,CAISETFNEQYF,TGTGCCATCAGTGAGACCTTTAACGAGCAGTACTTC
-,TRBV6-6,TRBJ1-3,-,CASSAVTPYSGNTIYF,TGTGCCAGCAGTGCTGTGACACCGTACTCTGGAAACACCATATATTTT
-,TRBV6-5,TRBJ2-7,TRBD2,CASSSKRGGRDEQYF,TGTGCCAGCAGTTCCAAGCGGGGAGGGAGGGACGAGCAGTACTTC
-,TRBV6-5,TRBJ1-1,-,CASSYTLSRGNTEAFF,TGTGCCAGCAGTTACACCTTAAGCAGGGGGAACACTGAAGCTTTCTTT
-,TRBV28,TRBJ2-7,TRBD1,CASSWWDRFRYEQYF,TGTGCCAGCAGTTGGTGGGACAGGTTTCGCTACGAGCAGTACTTC
few,TRBV29-1,TRBJ2-5,-,CSGLRDTGRTQYF,TGCAGCGGCCTCCGGGACACGGGACGGACCCAGTACTTC
-,TRBV10-3,TRBJ2-5,-,CAISDRQGRETQYF,TGTGCCATCAGTGATCGTCAGGGCCGGGAGACCCAGTACTTC
-,TRBV30,TRBJ1-2,-,CAWRLGTGANYGYTF,TGTGCCTGGAGGTTAGGGACGGGAGCTAACTATGGCTACACCTTC
-,TRBV27,TRBJ2-7,TRBD2,CASSFRKGASGMVYEQYF,TGTGCCAGCAGTTTCCGAAAGGGGGCTAGCGGGATGGTCTACGAGCAGTACTTC
-,TRBV4-2,TRBJ1-2,-,CASSQDRAVYGYTF,TGTGCCAGCAGCCAAGATAGGGCAGTCTATGGCTACACCTTC
-,TRBV4-3,TRBJ2-7,-,CASSLGTPRGEQYF,TGCGCCAGCAGCCTCGGGACACCTCGGGGAGAGCAGTACTTC
-,TRBV6-5,TRBJ2-6,-,CASSLGAPGANVLTF,TGTGCCAGCAGTTTGGGGGCACCTGGGGCCAACGTCCTGACTTTC
-,TRBV29-1,TRBJ2-2,-,CSVGEWIANTGELFF,TGCAGCGTTGGGGAGTGGATTGCGAACACCGGGGAGCTGTTTTTT
once,TRBV7-3,TRBJ2-1,TRBD1,CASSQDRGYNEQFF,TGTGCCAGCAGCCAGGACAGGGGCTACAATGAGCAGTTCTTC
few,TRBV5-4,TRBJ1-2,TRBD1,CATQTGKEKNGYTF,TGTGCCACCCAGACAGGGAAAGAAAAGAATGGCTACACCTTC
-,TRBV5-1,TRBJ2-3,-,CASRGGYTDTQYF,TGCGCCAGCAGAGGCGGATACACAGATACGCAGTATTTT
once,TRBV30,TRBJ1-1,TRBD1,CAWIPGQGRTEAFF,TGTGCCTGGATTCCGGGACAGGGAAGGACTGAAGCTTTCTTT
-,TRBV6-6,TRBJ1-2,-,CASSYVLTDGYTF,TGTGCCAGCAGTTACGTCTTAACGGACGGCTACACCTTC
-,TRBV13,TRBJ2-3,TRBD2,CASSRRLAGSTDTQYF,TGTGCCAGCAGCCGCCGACTAGCGGGGAGCACAGATACGCAGTATTTT
once,TRBV2,TRBJ2-3,TRBD1,CASSFRDRTDTQYF,TGTGCCAGCAGTTTCCGGGACAGGACAGATACGCAGTATTTT
once,TRBV28,TRBJ1-4,-,CASSLFRGWVTEKLFF,TGTGCCAGCAGTTTATTCAGGGGTTGGGTTACTGAAAAACTGTTTTTT